The 32 T cell receptor beta chains presented below share a single source sample, sequenced in a study of patients and donors after allogeneic stem cell transplantation. A single record per CDR3 protein comes from TCRdb applying MiXCR to the RT-PCR reads. The table has approximately 220,000 distinct CDR3 sequences, about 37% seen once. Sequences were obtained from blood, either unsorted or a sorted T cell fraction (not recorded which). The receptor set was obtained from a human donor who was either an allogeneic HSCT recipient or a stem cell or donor lymphocyte infusion donor (not recorded which). It is not recorded whose cells these are; they may come from a transplant donor.

The J gene is TRBJ1-5, the V gene TRBV12-3 or TRBV12-4; 8 nucleotides line up with TRBD1. J lost 0 bases, V lost 5 bases, and 6 bases had no gene match. The CDR3 is made up of 16 amino acids. The CDR3 nucleotides read TGTGCCAGCAGTCCCCGGACAGGGTATAGCAATCAGCCCCAGCATTTT. It is translated as CASSPRTGYSNQPQHF.

The chain links TRBV10-2 to TRBJ2-1, with a possible D match to TRBD1 (5 bases). The CDR3 sequence is 12 residues long. V was pared by 2 bases and J by 12 bases, with 11 bases between. Germline lookup yields CDR1 WSHSY and CDR2 SAAADI. DNA of the CDR3: TGCGCCAGCAGTGAGAAGAGACAGCGGCAGTTCTTC. Translation: CASSEKRQRQFF.

The chain couples TRBV5-1 to TRBJ1-3; D is undetermined. The V and J ends lost 5 bases and 0 bases respectively, with 6 bases between them. Looked up from germline, CDR1 is SGHRS and CDR2 is YFSETQ. CDR3 length: 13 residues. CDR3 sequence: CASRADSGNTIYF. The CDR3 coding sequence is TGCGCCAGCAGGGCTGACTCTGGAAACACCATATATTTT.

In this sample, this clonotype turned up a few times. The chain joins TRBV25-1 to TRBJ1-1, with D possibly matching TRBD1 (6 bases). Trimming left V 4 bases short and J 0 bases short, with 6 bases between. This CDR3 spans 13 amino acids. Germline V gene lookup returns CDR1 MGHDK and CDR2 SYGVNS. CDR3 in amino acids: CASSAGVNTEAFF. In DNA form, the CDR3 reads TGTGCCAGCAGTGCAGGGGTGAACACTGAAGCTTTCTTT.

This chain joins TRBV12-3 or TRBV12-4 and TRBJ1-3, with D possibly being TRBD1 (5 bases). V shed 5 bases and J shed 1 base, with 15 bases lying between them. The CDR3 covers 16 residues. CDR3 in amino acids: CASSDRDLQSGNTIYF. The CDR3 bases are TGTGCCAGCAGTGACCGGGACCTTCAATCTGGAAACACCATATATTTT.

This clonotype was seen at least ten times. The chain has TRBV2 and TRBJ1-5; no clear D. V lost 7 bases, J lost 0 bases, and 7 bases lay in between. The CDR3 sequence is 13 residues long. Germline lookup yields CDR1 SNHLY and CDR2 FYNNEI. CDR3 sequence reads: CASKRNSNQPQHF. DNA of the CDR3: TGTGCCAGCAAAAGGAATAGCAATCAGCCCCAGCATTTT.

The chain links TRBV9 to TRBJ1-6; D uncertain. There are 14 residues in the CDR3. Germline V lookup: CDR1 SGDLS, CDR2 YYNGEE. V lost 0 bases to trimming and J lost 10 bases, with 11 bases between them. CDR3 nucleotide sequence: TGTGCCAGCAGCGTAGCTCTCGGCAACTCACCCCTCCACTTT. This encodes CASSVALGNSPLHF.

The CDR3 sequence is CASRPGTENTEAFF. CDR3 nucleotides: TGTGCCAGCAGACCCGGGACAGAGAACACTGAAGCTTTCTTT. The chain carries TRBV2 and TRBJ1-1, with 7 bases matching TRBD1. The CDR3 runs 14 residues. The V segment lost 6 bases and the J segment 1 base; nucleotides outside the gene matches: 5. Germline V gives CDR1 SNHLY, CDR2 FYNNEI.

The rearrangement joins TRBV2 to TRBJ2-3, with unresolved D. Germline lookup yields CDR1 SNHLY and CDR2 FYNNEI. This CDR3 is 12 amino acids long. Trimming pared 4 bases from V and 6 bases from J, leaving 8 bases between. The CDR3 DNA is TGTGCCAGCAGTGGATGGACGGATACGCAGTATTTT. It codes for CASSGWTDTQYF. Supplemented by reference TRBV2 and TRBJ2-3, the full variable domain reads EPEVTQTPSHQVTQMGQEVILRCVPISNHLYFYWYRQILGQKVEFLVSFYNNEISEKSEIFDDQFSVERPDGSNFTLKIRSTKLEDSAMYFCASSGWTDTQYFGPGTRLTVL.

This clonotype was seen only a few times. The genes are TRBV20-1 and TRBJ1-5; 7 bases are shared with TRBD1. This CDR3 is 12 amino acids long. V lost 3 bases, J lost 7 bases, and 3 bases stayed unmatched. CDR1 DFQATT and CDR2 SNEGSKA come from the germline V gene (reference sequence). CDR3 loop: CSASRGGQPQHF. CDR3 nucleotide sequence: TGCAGTGCTAGCCGAGGGGGCCAGCCCCAGCATTTT.

This clonotype was recorded a few times. V usage is TRBV5-1 and J usage is TRBJ2-7; D ambiguous. CDR3 length: 12 residues. The V gene's germline CDR1 is SGHRS and CDR2 YFSETQ. The V end lost 0 bases, the J end lost 4 bases, and 5 bases lay between the germline ends. CDR3 sequence: CASSLGEYEQYF. The CDR3 nucleotides are TGCGCCAGCAGCTTGGGGGAATACGAGCAGTACTTC. The full variable domain, with the rest looked up from reference TRBV5-1 and TRBJ2-7, is KAGVTQTPRYLIKTRGQQVTLSCSPISGHRSVSWYQQTPGQGLQFLFEYFSETQRNKGNFPGRFSGRQFSNSRSEMNVSTLELGDSALYLCASSLGEYEQYFGPGTRLTVT.

The chain combines TRBV6-2 or TRBV6-3 with TRBJ2-1; TRBD1 or TRBD2 may be the D gene (5 bases each). Between the trimmed V and J ends, which lost 10 bases and 7 bases, there was a span of 17 bases. CDR1 is MNHEY and CDR2 is SVGEGT in the germline V gene. The CDR3 contains 13 residues. The CDR3 sequence: CATTTGRANEQFF. CDR3 nucleotides: TGTGCCACCACAACGGGGCGAGCTAATGAGCAGTTCTTC.

V usage is TRBV12-3 or TRBV12-4 and J usage is TRBJ1-1, with D perhaps matching TRBD1 (5 bases). The germline V and J ends were trimmed by 6 bases and 6 bases, with 14 bases remaining between them. This CDR3 is 13 amino acids long. The chain's CDR3 is CASSATGIAEAFF. CDR3 DNA: TGTGCCAGCAGCGCCACAGGAATCGCTGAAGCTTTCTTT.

This clonotype was detected only a few times. The CDR3 nucleotides are TGTGCCAGCAGTTTACGGAAAAGTGAAGCTTTCTTT. Protein sequence: CASSLRKSEAFF. This chain joins TRBV12-3 or TRBV12-4 and TRBJ1-1, with unresolved D. CDR3 size: 12 residues. V lost 2 bases, J lost 7 bases, and 8 bases lay in between.

J is TRBJ2-1 and V is TRBV7-9; D may be TRBD2 (6 bases). Germline values: CDR1 SEHNR, CDR2 FQNEAQ (reference sequence). CDR3 length equals 15 residues. V was shortened by 0 bases and J by 9 bases, with 15 bases between the two germline ends. CDR3 sequence: CASSLATDYSIEQFF. In DNA, the CDR3 is TGTGCCAGCAGCTTAGCGACGGACTACTCTATTGAGCAGTTCTTC. Variable domain in full (rest from reference TRBV7-9 and TRBJ2-1): DTGVSQNPRHKITKRGQNVTFRCDPISEHNRLYWYRQTLGQGPEFLTYFQNEAQLEKSRLLSDRFSAERPKGSFSTLEIQRTEQGDSAMYLCASSLATDYSIEQFFGPGTRLTVL.

This chain joins TRBV7-2 and TRBJ1-2; 8 nucleotides line up with TRBD1. From germline, CDR1 is SGHTA and CDR2 FQGNSA. This CDR3 is built from 13 residues. The V segment lost 3 bases and the J segment 8 bases; nucleotides outside the gene matches: 5. CDR3 sequence (DNA): TGTGCCAGCAGCTTCTCAGGGGGCGAGGGCTACACCTTC. Translating it yields CASSFSGGEGYTF.

This clonotype has just a few counts. This chain connects TRBV20-1 to TRBJ1-6, with D maybe TRBD1 (5 bases). The CDR3 totals 15 residues. The germline V gene has CDR1 DFQATT and CDR2 SNEGSKA (reference sequence). The V gene lost 6 bases and the J gene lost 0 bases, with 12 bases spanning the gap. CDR3 DNA sequence: TGCAGTGCGCCTAGACAGAGCTCCTATAATTCACCCCTCCACTTT. It encodes CSAPRQSSYNSPLHF.

The chain carries TRBV28 and TRBJ1-1; D call uncertain. Germline V gene data show CDR1 as MDHEN and CDR2 as SYDVKM. CDR3 length equals 13 residues. V was cut by 6 bases and J by 3 bases, with 11 bases left in between. The CDR3 protein is CASSAGEDTEAFF. CDR3 coding DNA: TGTGCCAGCAGCGCGGGAGAAGACACTGAAGCTTTCTTT.

This clonotype turned up a few times. CDR3 protein: CASTTLGSTNSPLHF. In DNA form, the CDR3 reads TGTGCCAGCACCACCCTGGGCAGTACGAATTCACCCCTCCACTTT. The V gene is TRBV7-9, the J gene TRBJ1-6; no reliable D call. V gave up 7 bases and J gave up 7 bases, with 17 bases separating them. Germline V gene sequence: CDR1 SEHNR, CDR2 FQNEAQ (reference sequence). The CDR3 extends over 15 amino acids.

Only a few counts were recorded for this clonotype. The rearrangement links TRBV20-1 to TRBJ2-2; TRBD1 matches at 11 bases. The V segment lost 5 bases and the J segment 3 bases; nucleotides outside the gene matches: 2. Germline CDR1 and CDR2: DFQATT and SNEGSKA (reference sequence). The CDR3 covers 14 residues. The CDR3 loop is CSARTGGDTGELFF. The CDR3 DNA is TGCAGTGCTCGGACAGGGGGCGACACCGGGGAGCTGTTTTTT.

This clonotype has just one count. This is likely a read error, given that the CDR3 carries no conserved phenylalanine or tryptophan at its end. The chain joins TRBV12-3 or TRBV12-4 to TRBJ1-3; D is unresolved. The CDR3 extends over 13 amino acids. Trimming left V 5 bases short and J 1 base short, with 6 bases between. The CDR3 DNA follows: TGTGCCAGCAGTCTCCAATCTGGAAACACCATATATTTG. It translates to CASSLQSGNTIYL.

The chain links TRBV15 to TRBJ1-1; D unresolved. In germline, CDR1 is LNHNV, CDR2 YYDKDF (reference sequence). The CDR3 loop spans 17 amino acids. The V and J ends lost 0 bases and 5 bases respectively, with 19 bases between them. Here the CDR3 reads CATSRDRMGLVGTEAFF. As DNA, the CDR3 is TGTGCCACCAGCAGAGATCGGATGGGGTTAGTAGGGACTGAAGCTTTCTTT.

The rearrangement joins TRBV15 to TRBJ1-6; D call uncertain. V lost 0 bases, J lost 0 bases, and 15 bases lay in between. The CDR3 is 19 amino acids. CDR1 is LNHNV and CDR2 is YYDKDF in the germline V gene (reference sequence). The CDR3 DNA sequence: TGTGCCACCAGCAGAGATGTGGGGTACTCCGGCTCCTATAATTCACCCCTCCACTTT. Protein: CATSRDVGYSGSYNSPLHF.

This clonotype has just one count. This chain uses TRBV20-1 with TRBJ2-3, with 7 bases fitting TRBD2. Trimming cost V 1 base and J 5 bases; bases outside gene matches: 9. This CDR3 region has 15 residues. Germline values: CDR1 DFQATT, CDR2 SNEGSKA (reference sequence). CDR3 amino acids: CSARVVEAGRDTQYF. Here the CDR3 DNA reads TGCAGTGCTAGAGTGGTAGAAGCGGGGCGAGATACGCAGTATTTT.

The sample holds one count of this clonotype. The chain is built from TRBV12-3 or TRBV12-4 and TRBJ2-5; D remains ambiguous. V lost 5 bases and J 4 bases, leaving 14 bases between the germline ends. The CDR3 extends over 14 amino acids. The CDR3, as DNA: TGTGCCAGCAGTCCGACACTACCAGGAGAGACCCAGTACTTC. This codes for CASSPTLPGETQYF.

The chain is built from TRBV30 and TRBJ1-2, with 7 bases lining up with TRBD1. Germline lookup yields CDR1 GTSNPN and CDR2 SVGIG (reference sequence). Trimming took 0 bases from V and 2 from J; bases not matched to a gene: 6. This CDR3 contains 15 residues. CDR3 DNA: TGTGCCTGGAGTGTAACGGGACAGCTCAACTATGGCTACACCTTC. Encoded protein: CAWSVTGQLNYGYTF.

The chain joins TRBV7-8 to TRBJ1-1; D might be TRBD1 (6 bases). Germline CDR1 reads SGHVS; CDR2 reads FQNEAQ. This CDR3 has 17 residues. V lost 4 bases to trimming and J lost 5 bases, with 23 bases between them. The DNA for the CDR3 is TGTGCCAGCAGCTCCACGAGGTGGGGGCGGAGGGAGACTGAAGCTTTCTTT. Translation gives CASSSTRWGRRETEAFF.

A few counts support this clonotype. The chain joins TRBV5-1 to TRBJ1-1; D not certain. Germline values: CDR1 SGHRS, CDR2 YFSETQ. V lost 2 bases and J 1 base, leaving 9 bases between the germline ends. This CDR3 is 14 amino acids long. The CDR3: CASSLQDTNTEAFF. The DNA of the CDR3 is TGCGCCAGCAGCTTACAAGATACGAACACTGAAGCTTTCTTT.

The chain is built from TRBV9 and TRBJ1-6; the D gene is possibly TRBD1 (5 bases). Germline V gene data show CDR1 as SGDLS and CDR2 as YYNGEE. The V end lost 2 bases, the J end lost 9 bases, and 15 bases lay between the germline ends. The CDR3 contains 15 residues. The CDR3 spells CASSVTQGSGSPLHF. The CDR3 nucleotides are TGTGCCAGCAGCGTTACCCAGGGCTCTGGTTCACCCCTCCACTTT.

This clonotype was observed a few times. The V call is TRBV7-9, the J call TRBJ1-5; D is ambiguous. The CDR3 totals 12 residues. CDR1 is SEHNR, CDR2 FQNEAQ, per germline (reference sequence). Trimming removed 5 bases from V and 6 bases from J, with 8 bases in between. The CDR3 is CASSQGGQPQHF. The CDR3 DNA reads TGTGCCAGCAGCCAAGGTGGTCAGCCCCAGCATTTT.

This clonotype has a count of ten or more. This chain joins TRBV5-1 and TRBJ1-1, with D unresolved. CDR1 is SGHRS and CDR2 is YFSETQ in the germline V gene. The CDR3 consists of 15 residues. Trimming cost V 1 base and J 1 base, with 11 bases left between them. CDR3 sequence: CASSLPMESNTEAFF. CDR3 bases: TGCGCCAGCAGCTTGCCCATGGAATCGAACACTGAAGCTTTCTTT.

This clonotype turned up a few times. The chain combines TRBV28 with TRBJ2-1; 8 bases map to TRBD2. The germline V gene has CDR1 MDHEN and CDR2 SYDVKM. V shed 5 bases, J shed 2 bases, and the junction held 5 bases outside the gene matches. This CDR3 region has 15 residues. The CDR3 nucleotides are TGTGCCAGCAGTCCGAGCGGGGGCGCCTACAATGAGCAGTTCTTC. Translating gives CASSPSGGAYNEQFF. Full variable domain (rest looked up from reference TRBV28 and TRBJ2-1): DVKVTQSSRYLVKRTGEKVFLECVQDMDHENMFWYRQDPGLGLRLIYFSYDVKMKEKGDIPEGYSVSREKKERFSLILESASTNQTSMYLCASSPSGGAYNEQFFGPGTRLTVL.